Each of the 9 T cell receptor beta chains below was sequenced from the same sample in a study of T cells after yellow fever vaccination. TCRdb re-derived calls from the 5' RACE reads in MiXCR, one entry per CDR3 protein. The table records fewer than 450,000 distinct CDR3 sequences, 3.5% to 4.5% of them present only once. This material consisted of PBMCs, taken 5 days after the yellow fever booster vaccination. These receptor sequences come from a man aged 18 to 29 who received the YFV17D yellow fever vaccine.

In this sample, this clonotype turned up many times. The rearrangement links TRBV28 to TRBJ2-3; D is undetermined. Per germline, CDR1 MDHEN and CDR2 SYDVKM. The CDR3 has 11 residues. The germline V and J ends were trimmed by 6 bases and 1 base, with 2 bases remaining between them. This chain's CDR3 is CASRGTDTQYF. In nucleotides, the CDR3 is TGTGCCAGCAGGGGCACAGATACGCAGTATTTT.

The CDR3 nucleotides are TGTGCCAGCCCCTCAGGGAGCTACGAGCAGTACGTC. Protein: CASPSGSYEQYV. The chain recombines TRBV27 with TRBJ2-7; the D call may be TRBD1 or TRBD2 (5 bases each). CDR3 length: 12 amino acids. V shed 8 bases and J shed 3 bases, with 11 bases lying between them. Germline values: CDR1 MNHEY, CDR2 SMNVEV (reference sequence).

This clonotype occurred a few times. The chain couples TRBV27 to TRBJ1-1, with TRBD1 as a possible D gene (5 bases). CDR3 size: 14 residues. V lost 3 bases and J lost 4, with 12 bases in between. CDR1 is MNHEY, CDR2 SMNVEV, per germline (reference sequence). CDR3 protein: CASSFQGGATEAFF. CDR3 nucleotides: TGTGCCAGCAGTTTCCAGGGAGGCGCCACTGAAGCTTTCTTT.

This clonotype was observed a few times. The chain carries TRBV7-3 and TRBJ2-1; maybe TRBD1 (6 bases). This CDR3 contains 15 residues. Germline V CDR1 and CDR2: SGHTA, FQGTGA. Trimming shortened V by 5 bases and J by 3 bases, and 14 bases separated the two germline ends. CDR3 coding DNA: TGTGCCAGCAGCCTCGCTTCGGACAGCTACAATGAGCAGTTCTTC. Protein sequence: CASSLASDSYNEQFF.

The chain is built from TRBV4-3 and TRBJ2-5; 8 bases are shared with TRBD2. Germline CDR1 is LGHNA and CDR2 is YSLEER. The CDR3 is made up of 17 amino acids. After removal of 5 bases from V and 5 bases from J, the junction contained 16 bases not matched to a gene. The CDR3: CASSFSASGGGSETQYF. The CDR3 coding sequence is TGCGCCAGCAGCTTTTCGGCGAGCGGGGGTGGCTCGGAGACCCAGTACTTC.

This clonotype was picked up many times. The chain combines TRBV7-2 with TRBJ2-5; TRBD1 agrees at 11 bases. CDR3 length: 14 residues. Per germline, CDR1 SGHTA and CDR2 FQGNSA. J was trimmed by 5 bases and V by 5 bases; bases with no gene match: 4. CDR3 sequence (DNA): TGTGCCAGCAGCCGTGGACAGGGGGCCGAGACCCAGTACTTC. Residues: CASSRGQGAETQYF.

The table lists this clonotype with a few counts. In nucleotides, the CDR3 is TGTGCCACATTTAGAGGGGGGCGTCAGCCCCAGCATTTT. Its translation: CATFRGGRQPQHF. This chain joins TRBV6-4 and TRBJ1-5, with D maybe TRBD1 (6 bases). Germline assignment: CDR1 MRHNA and CDR2 SNTAGT. The CDR3 is made up of 13 amino acids. Trimming took 10 bases from V and 6 from J, leaving 16 bases between them.

The chain links TRBV2 to TRBJ1-5, with 9 bases matching TRBD1. CDR3 length: 17 amino acids. From germline, CDR1 is SNHLY and CDR2 FYNNEI. V lost 1 base to trimming and J lost 1 base; unmatched junction nucleotides: 5. This CDR3 reads CASSEGDRGKSNQPQHF. For the CDR3, the DNA is TGTGCCAGCAGTGAAGGCGACAGGGGGAAGAGCAATCAGCCCCAGCATTTT.

The sample holds many counts of this clonotype. The rearrangement uses TRBV12-3 or TRBV12-4 and TRBJ1-2, with D perhaps TRBD1 (6 bases). The CDR3 length is 13 residues. The V end was cut by 1 base, the J end by 8 bases, with 11 bases between. In nucleotides, the CDR3 is TGTGCCAGCAGTTTAGTACAGGGTGACGGCTACACCTTC. Translation gives CASSLVQGDGYTF.